This T cell receptor beta chain was retrieved from a study of CD4 and CD8 cells across lung adenocarcinoma regions. This clonotype has ten or more counts. Samples came from patients with localized non-small cell lung adenocarcinoma. TCRdb re-called the PCR reads through MiXCR, storing one row per CDR3 protein. This sample has about 12,000 distinct CDR3 sequences; roughly 47% occur once, and the top ten carry roughly 29%. The sequenced material came from CD8+ T cells from the margin of a lung tumor. The source of this sequence is a male donor with lung adenocarcinoma. The CD4 and CD8 labels of this study may be unreliable.

The CDR3 DNA reads TGTGCCAGCAGCCCCGAGGGGGTTCCCCATGGCTACACCTTC. As protein: CASSPEGVPHGYTF. The V and J genes are TRBV9 and TRBJ1-2; maybe TRBD1 (6 bases). This CDR3 is built from 14 residues. Germline V gene data show CDR1 as SGDLS and CDR2 as YYNGEE. Trimming shortened V by 4 bases and J by 6 bases, and 16 bases separated the two germline ends.